This entry concerns a single T cell receptor (beta chain). The antigen is unknown. The study sampled nominally healthy donors, though unrecorded immune exposures were likely. The length of the CDR3 is 14 residues. CDR1 and CDR2 from the germline V gene are MNHNS and SASEGT. V dropped 6 bases and J dropped 4; count of bases not matched to a gene: 5. Primers included in the PCR were 60 Vbeta and 13 Jbeta primers. Assay: immunoSEQ multiplex PCR; the TCRdb copy retains only in-frame clones and omits some. Among approximately 180,000 clones, roughly 79% were seen once, and the ten largest hold around 4.7%. The data stem from a study of cytomegalovirus exposure and HLA in healthy donors. Points from the study as a whole: Most TCR sequences were rare, but some public TCRs occurred in many donors. TCR beta V segments were, for the most part, productive about 87% or about 30% of the time in an earlier analysis.

The chain is built from TRBV6-1 and TRBJ1-5; 8 positions match TRBD1. This TCR derives from a woman younger than 30 in good health and CMV-seropositive. Material: PBMCs. The CDR3 region has the DNA TGTGCCAGCAGAAGGACAGGGCGAAATCAGCCCCAGCATTTT. Translating it yields CASRRTGRNQPQHF.